This paragraph reports one T cell receptor (beta chain). The antigen is unknown. The sample is drawn from a study of shared clonotypes between healthy human individuals. Study outcomes and limitations: Depth of sequencing was expected to influence donor clonotype sharing.

The CDR3 has 17 amino acids. V trimming: 0 bases; J trimming: 0 bases; junction bases outside the gene matches: 6. Germline lookup yields CDR1 SGHNT and CDR2 YYREEE (reference sequence). Clones were read by immunoSEQ multiplex PCR, and TCRdb kept only the in-frame ones, dropping some. The repertoire holds approximately 720,000 clones, with approximately 79% as singletons. Donation came from healthy HIV-negative adults that had no recent acute infections or vaccinations. Sequences were obtained from memory CD4+ T cells sorted from blood. The subset: CD45RA-negative fraction. The chain combines TRBV5-4 with TRBJ1-3; 7 positions match TRBD1. This clonotype was obtained from a woman aged 25 to 39 in good health. As DNA, the CDR3 is TGTGCCAGCAGCTTGGGGACAGGACTTAGCTCTGGAAACACCATATATTTT. It is translated as CASSLGTGLSSGNTIYF.